Shown below are 15 T cell receptor beta chains from a single sample sequenced in a study of early T cells in non-severe SARS-CoV-2 infection (dated by TCRdb to the early 2020s). Libraries were made using 5' RACE. Reads for this sample came from a NextSeq 500. The raw public reads went through TCRdb reprocessing: fastp at Q25, MiXCR clone calling, in-frame beta chains kept. Rows are unified per CDR3 protein, each entry keeping the most common DNA and genes. In all, the sample holds about 72,000 distinct CDR3 sequences, and approximately 9.2% of those were seen once. The top ten hold under 4% of the sample. The sequenced sample consisted of whole blood. These TCRs come from an adult who was a healthcare worker with PCR-confirmed SARS-CoV-2 infection or an uninfected control (not recorded which).

This clonotype was seen more than once but under ten times. This chain joins TRBV5-1 and TRBJ2-5; the D is unclear. The germline V and J ends were trimmed by 2 bases and 1 base, with 6 bases remaining between them. Germline CDR1 SGHRS, CDR2 YFSETQ. CDR3 length: 13 residues. The CDR3 here is CASSFTPQETQYF. The CDR3 DNA follows: TGCGCCAGCAGCTTTACGCCCCAAGAGACCCAGTACTTC.

By its share, this clonotype is medium-sized. J is TRBJ1-6 and V is TRBV15; D call uncertain. V lost 0 bases to trimming and J lost 10 bases, with 16 bases between them. CDR1 and CDR2 from the germline V gene are LNHNV and YYDKDF (reference sequence). This CDR3 comprises 16 residues. DNA for the CDR3: TGTGCCACCAGCAGAGATAATGGTAGCCCGAACTCACCCCTCCACTTT. Protein product: CATSRDNGSPNSPLHF.

Worth noting for this clonotype: A much larger clone lies a single base off, so this may be a read error. CDR3 bases: TGTGCCAGCAGCTTGCTAGGGTCAGATAGCAATCAGCCCCAGCATTTT. Translated, it gives CASSLLGSDSNQPQHF. V gene TRBV5-5 combines with J gene TRBJ1-5, with D hard to call. Germline V gene data show CDR1 as SGHKS and CDR2 as YYEKEE (reference sequence). CDR3 length: 16 residues. V was shortened by 1 base and J by 0 bases, with 11 bases between the two germline ends.

V usage is TRBV11-2 and J usage is TRBJ2-3; no definite D call. CDR3 length: 13 amino acids. Germline V gene data show CDR1 as SGHAT and CDR2 as FQNNGV. Between the trimmed V and J ends, which lost 3 bases and 7 bases, there was a span of 11 bases. The CDR3 DNA sequence: TGTGCCAGCAGCTTCGGATTTACAAATACGCAGTATTTT. This encodes CASSFGFTNTQYF.

This clonotype has at least ten counts. The chain combines TRBV18 with TRBJ2-7, with 9 nucleotides matching TRBD1. V dropped 3 bases and J dropped 5; count of bases not matched to a gene: 8. The CDR3 spans 15 residues. From germline, CDR1 is KGHSH and CDR2 LQKENI. This chain's CDR3 is CASSPVPGQGNEQYF. The CDR3 DNA follows: TGTGCCAGCTCACCGGTCCCGGGACAGGGTAACGAGCAGTACTTC.

This chain connects TRBV29-1 to TRBJ2-5, with 9 nucleotides matching TRBD1. With 7 bases clipped from V and 4 bases from J, the junction kept 10 bases outside the gene matches. Germline assignment: CDR1 SQVTM and CDR2 ANQGSEA. The CDR3 is 14 amino acids. CDR3 bases: TGCAGCGCCGTCCGGACAGGGGCAAGAGAGACCCAGTACTTC. It is translated as CSAVRTGARETQYF.

In this sample, this clonotype turned up many times. The chain has TRBV18 and TRBJ2-7; D is perhaps TRBD1 or TRBD2 (5 bases each). Trimming took 2 bases from V and 0 from J, leaving 11 bases between them. The germline CDR1 and CDR2 sequences are KGHSH and LQKENI. The CDR3 is 15 residues long. The CDR3 region is CASSPGGLSSYEQYF. CDR3 sequence (DNA): TGTGCCAGCTCACCAGGGGGTTTGAGCTCCTACGAGCAGTACTTC.

The table lists this clonotype with a few counts. The CDR3 loop is CASSLSPGLDYNEQFF. Here the CDR3 DNA reads TGTGCCAGCAGCTTAAGCCCGGGACTAGATTACAATGAGCAGTTCTTC. This chain joins TRBV11-2 and TRBJ2-1; 8 bases line up with TRBD2. Germline assignment: CDR1 SGHAT and CDR2 FQNNGV. After removal of 2 bases from V and 4 bases from J, the junction contained 7 bases not matched to a gene. This CDR3 contains 16 residues.

This clonotype came up a few times. J is TRBJ2-2 and V is TRBV27, with 8 nucleotides matching TRBD1. The CDR3 has 14 residues. The ends lost 5 bases at V and 6 bases at J; junction bases unmatched: 5. Germline V gene data show CDR1 as MNHEY and CDR2 as SMNVEV (reference sequence). The DNA for the CDR3 is TGTGCCAGCAGTGCAGGGGGCTGGGCCGGGGAGCTGTTTTTT. It translates to CASSAGGWAGELFF.

This clonotype was observed a few times. The rearrangement joins TRBV24-1 to TRBJ2-5, with D perhaps TRBD2 (5 bases). The ends were cut back, 4 bases at V and 3 bases at J, with 14 bases in the middle. This CDR3 has 15 amino acids. Germline lookup yields CDR1 KGHDR and CDR2 SFDVKD. CDR3 sequence (DNA): TGTGCCACCAGTGAAGCAGGAGTCGGGGAAGAGACCCAGTACTTC. It encodes CATSEAGVGEETQYF.

This clonotype has a count of ten or more. The rearrangement links TRBV7-3 to TRBJ2-1; 10 bases align to TRBD2. The V gene end was trimmed by 5 bases and the J gene end by 6 bases; junction bases not matched to a gene: 16. Germline V lookup: CDR1 SGHTA, CDR2 FQGTGA. The CDR3 is made up of 18 amino acids. The CDR3 here is CASSTGTSATYGANEQFF. The CDR3 DNA reads as TGTGCCAGCAGCACCGGGACTAGCGCGACTTACGGGGCCAATGAGCAGTTCTTC.

V usage is TRBV29-1 and J usage is TRBJ2-5; 14 bases align to TRBD2. Germline CDR1 reads SQVTM; CDR2 reads ANQGSEA. The CDR3 is 17 amino acids. With V trimmed by 6 bases and J by 5 bases, 14 bases remained unmatched. In DNA, the CDR3 is TGCAGCGTGGCAGGGACTAGCGGGAGTCCGGGGCGGGAGACCCAGTACTTC. Amino acids: CSVAGTSGSPGRETQYF.

This clonotype is medium-sized within its sample. The chain is built from TRBV6-1 and TRBJ2-7, with 10 bases fitting TRBD1. After removal of 2 bases from V and 2 bases from J, the junction contained 3 bases not matched to a gene. Per the germline V gene, CDR1 is MNHNS and CDR2 is SASEGT. This CDR3 is 15 amino acids long. The CDR3 DNA reads TGTGCCAGCAGTGAAACCGGGACAGGGGCCTACGAGCAGTACTTC. It encodes CASSETGTGAYEQYF.

The chain employs TRBV30 and TRBJ2-1; D unclear. Germline V gives CDR1 GTSNPN, CDR2 SVGIG (reference sequence). V shed 2 bases and J shed 4 bases, with 9 bases lying between them. The CDR3 totals 13 residues. This CDR3 reads CAWSKNSYNEQFF. DNA for the CDR3: TGTGCCTGGAGTAAGAATAGTTACAATGAGCAGTTCTTC. Full variable domain (missing parts from reference TRBV30 and TRBJ2-1): SQTIHQWPATLVQPVGSPLSLECTVEGTSNPNLYWYRQAAGRGLQLLFYSVGIGQISSEVPQNLSASRPQDRQFILSSKKLLLSDSGFYLCAWSKNSYNEQFFGPGTRLTVL.

There are a few counts of this clonotype. The chain combines TRBV28 with TRBJ2-5, with 7 bases matching TRBD1. The CDR3 loop spans 22 amino acids. V shed 5 bases and J 0 bases; nucleotides not matched to a gene: 27. The V gene's germline CDR1 is MDHEN and CDR2 SYDVKM. CDR3 coding DNA: TGTGCCAGCAGTCCCAACCGACAGGGTAAATCTCCGGGACAAACGTACCAAGAGACCCAGTACTTC. Translated: CASSPNRQGKSPGQTYQETQYF.